Shown below are 5 T cell receptor beta chains from a single sample sequenced in a study of T-cell memory formation after mild COVID-19. TCRdb analysed the 5' RACE reads with MiXCR anew, one entry per CDR3 protein. The sample has approximately 490,000 distinct CDR3 sequences, about 20% seen once. Sequencing was carried out using PBMCs or a T cell subset sorted from them (not recorded which). The receptors come from an adult woman who had mild COVID-19 (a few samples of this study predate the infection). Cell type and time point are not known.

The genes are TRBV7-3 and TRBJ2-1, with a weak D call TRBD2 (5 bases). V was trimmed by 6 bases and J by 8 bases, leaving 14 bases between them. The CDR3 totals 13 residues. Looked up from germline, CDR1 is SGHTA and CDR2 is FQGTGA. CDR3 amino acids: CASRVEGRHEQFF. DNA for the CDR3: TGTGCCAGCAGGGTCGAGGGTAGGCATGAGCAGTTCTTC.

The rearrangement links TRBV20-1 to TRBJ2-1; TRBD2 matches 8 bases. There are 16 residues in the CDR3. J was trimmed by 6 bases and V by 0 bases; bases with no gene match: 10. Germline V lookup: CDR1 DFQATT, CDR2 SNEGSKA (reference sequence). The CDR3 reads CSARDGLAAHPNEQFF. In DNA form, the CDR3 reads TGCAGTGCTAGAGATGGACTAGCAGCGCACCCCAATGAGCAGTTCTTC.

This clonotype was seen a handful of times. This chain uses TRBV11-2 with TRBJ2-7; 9 positions agree with TRBD2. With 5 bases clipped from V and 2 bases from J, the junction kept 7 bases outside the gene matches. Per the germline V gene, CDR1 is SGHAT and CDR2 is FQNNGV. This CDR3 is 15 amino acids long. CDR3: CASSPAGGTTYEQYF. In DNA, the CDR3 is TGTGCCAGCAGCCCAGCGGGAGGCACCACCTACGAGCAGTACTTC. Looking up the rest from reference TRBV11-2 and TRBJ2-7 gives the full variable domain: EAGVAQSPRYKIIEKRQSVAFWCNPISGHATLYWYQQILGQGPKLLIQFQNNGVVDDSQLPKDRFSAERLKGVDSTLKIQPAKLEDSAVYLCASSPAGGTTYEQYFGPGTRLTVT.

This clonotype was picked up a small number of times. The rearrangement links TRBV12-3 or TRBV12-4 to TRBJ2-3, with D possibly matching TRBD2 (5 bases). V was cut by 6 bases and J by 6 bases, with 25 bases left in between. The CDR3 has 17 residues. The DNA of the CDR3 is TGTGCCAGCAGCCGTGGCGGAGGTGGGTTTTCGGCCGATACGCAGTATTTT. Protein product: CASSRGGGGFSADTQYF.

This clonotype appeared many times. The chain carries TRBV3-1 and TRBJ1-1; maybe TRBD1 (5 bases). The germline CDR1 and CDR2 sequences are LGHDT and YNNKEL (reference sequence). Trimming shortened V by 4 bases and J by 2 bases, and 8 bases separated the two germline ends. This CDR3 is 13 amino acids long. The CDR3 region is CASSPDSNTEAFF. In DNA, the CDR3 is TGTGCCAGCAGCCCCGACAGCAACACTGAAGCTTTCTTT.